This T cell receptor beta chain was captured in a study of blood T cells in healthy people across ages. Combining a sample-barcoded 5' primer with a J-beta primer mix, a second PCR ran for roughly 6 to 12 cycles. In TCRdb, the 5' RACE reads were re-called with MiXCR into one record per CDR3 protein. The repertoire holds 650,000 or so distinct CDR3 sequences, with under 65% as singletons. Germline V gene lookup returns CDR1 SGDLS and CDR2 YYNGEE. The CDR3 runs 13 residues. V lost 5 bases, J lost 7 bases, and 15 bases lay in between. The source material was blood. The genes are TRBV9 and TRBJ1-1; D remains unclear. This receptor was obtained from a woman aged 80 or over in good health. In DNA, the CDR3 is TGTGCCAGCAGTCCACCCCGGACGGGTGAAGCTTTCTTT. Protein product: CASSPPRTGEAFF.